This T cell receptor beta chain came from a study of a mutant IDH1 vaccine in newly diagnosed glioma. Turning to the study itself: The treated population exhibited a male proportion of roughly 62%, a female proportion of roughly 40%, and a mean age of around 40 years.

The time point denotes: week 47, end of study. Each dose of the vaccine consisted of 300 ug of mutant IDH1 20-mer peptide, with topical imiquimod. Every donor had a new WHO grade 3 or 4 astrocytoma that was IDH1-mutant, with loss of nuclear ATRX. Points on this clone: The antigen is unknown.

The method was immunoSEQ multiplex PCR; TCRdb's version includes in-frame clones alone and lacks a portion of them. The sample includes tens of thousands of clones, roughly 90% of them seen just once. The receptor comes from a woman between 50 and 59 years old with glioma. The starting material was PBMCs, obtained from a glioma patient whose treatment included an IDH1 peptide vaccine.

The CDR3 is CASSTTGGSYEQYF. CDR3 in DNA: TGTGCCAGCAGCACCACAGGGGGCTCCTACGAGCAGTACTTC. The chain uses TRBV7-9 and TRBJ2-7; 8 nucleotides match TRBD1. V dropped 5 bases and J dropped 0; count of bases not matched to a gene: 3. The CDR3 totals 14 residues. The germline V gene has CDR1 SEHNR and CDR2 FQNEAQ (reference sequence).